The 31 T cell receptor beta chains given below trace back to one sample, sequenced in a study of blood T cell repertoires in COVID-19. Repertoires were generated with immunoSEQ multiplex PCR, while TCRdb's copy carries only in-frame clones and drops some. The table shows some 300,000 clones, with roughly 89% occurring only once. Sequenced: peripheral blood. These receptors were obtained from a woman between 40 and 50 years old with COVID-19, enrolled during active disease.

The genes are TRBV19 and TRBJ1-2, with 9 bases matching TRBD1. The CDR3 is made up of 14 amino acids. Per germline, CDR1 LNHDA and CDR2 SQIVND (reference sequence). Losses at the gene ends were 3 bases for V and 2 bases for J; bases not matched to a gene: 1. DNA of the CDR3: TGTGCCAGTAGTATCGGGACAGGGAACTATGGCTACACCTTC. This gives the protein CASSIGTGNYGYTF.

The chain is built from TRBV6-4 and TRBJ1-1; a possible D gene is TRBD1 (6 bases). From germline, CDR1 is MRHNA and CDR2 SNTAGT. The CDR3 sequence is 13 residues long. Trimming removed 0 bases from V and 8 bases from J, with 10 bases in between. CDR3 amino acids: CASSDSPGQEAFF. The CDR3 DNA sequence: TGTGCCAGCAGTGACTCCCCGGGACAAGAAGCTTTCTTT.

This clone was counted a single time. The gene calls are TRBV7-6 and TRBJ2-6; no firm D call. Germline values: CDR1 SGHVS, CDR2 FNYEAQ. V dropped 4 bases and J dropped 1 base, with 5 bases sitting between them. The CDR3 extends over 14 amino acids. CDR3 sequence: CASSSQSGANVLTF. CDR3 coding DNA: TGTGCCAGCAGCTCCCAGTCTGGGGCCAACGTCCTGACTTTC.

The CDR3 is CASSHTGTGGGGRNSPLHF. The CDR3 DNA follows: TGTGCCAGCAGCCATACCGGGACAGGGGGTGGTGGGCGAAATTCACCCCTCCACTTT. This sequence joins TRBV3-1 (or the pseudogene TRBV3-2) and TRBJ1-6; 11 positions match TRBD1. The V gene end was trimmed by 3 bases and the J gene end by 7 bases; junction bases not matched to a gene: 14. Germline lookup yields CDR1 LGHDT and CDR2 YNNKEL (reference sequence). The CDR3 loop spans 19 amino acids.

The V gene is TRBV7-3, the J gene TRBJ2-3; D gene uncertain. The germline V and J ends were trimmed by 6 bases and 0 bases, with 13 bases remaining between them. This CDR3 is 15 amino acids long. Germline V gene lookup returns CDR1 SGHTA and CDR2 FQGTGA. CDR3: CASSFDGSSTDTQYF. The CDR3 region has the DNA TGTGCCAGCAGTTTTGACGGGTCTAGCACAGATACGCAGTATTTT.

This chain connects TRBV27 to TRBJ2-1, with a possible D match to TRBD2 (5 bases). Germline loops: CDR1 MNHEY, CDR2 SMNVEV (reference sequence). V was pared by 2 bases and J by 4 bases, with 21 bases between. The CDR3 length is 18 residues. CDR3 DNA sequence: TGTGCCAGCAGTTTAAGTCCCCCCTGGAGAGCGGCGTACAATGAGCAGTTCTTC. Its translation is CASSLSPPWRAAYNEQFF.

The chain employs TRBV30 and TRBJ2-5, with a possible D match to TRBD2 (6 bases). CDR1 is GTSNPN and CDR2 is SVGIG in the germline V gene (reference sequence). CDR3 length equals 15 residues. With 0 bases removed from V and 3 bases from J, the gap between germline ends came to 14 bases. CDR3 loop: CAWSVLARIKETQYF. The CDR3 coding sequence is TGTGCCTGGAGTGTCCTAGCGCGGATTAAAGAGACCCAGTACTTC.

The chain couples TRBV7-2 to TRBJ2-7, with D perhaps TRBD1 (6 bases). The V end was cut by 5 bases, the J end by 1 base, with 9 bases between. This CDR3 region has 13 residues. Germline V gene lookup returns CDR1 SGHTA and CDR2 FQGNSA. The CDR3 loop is CASSADSSYEQYF. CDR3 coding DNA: TGTGCCAGCAGCGCGGACAGTTCCTACGAGCAGTACTTC. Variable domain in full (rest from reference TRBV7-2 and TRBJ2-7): GAGVSQSPSNKVTEKGKDVELRCDPISGHTALYWYRQSLGQGLEFLIYFQGNSAPDKSGLPSDRFSAERTGGSVSTLTIQRTQQEDSAVYLCASSADSSYEQYFGPGTRLTVT.

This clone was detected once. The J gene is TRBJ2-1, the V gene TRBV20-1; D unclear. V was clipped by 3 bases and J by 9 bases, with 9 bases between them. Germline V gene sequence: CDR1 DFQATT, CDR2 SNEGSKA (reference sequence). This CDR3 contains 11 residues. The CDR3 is CSASRLPEQFF. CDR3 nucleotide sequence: TGCAGTGCTAGCAGACTCCCTGAGCAGTTCTTC.

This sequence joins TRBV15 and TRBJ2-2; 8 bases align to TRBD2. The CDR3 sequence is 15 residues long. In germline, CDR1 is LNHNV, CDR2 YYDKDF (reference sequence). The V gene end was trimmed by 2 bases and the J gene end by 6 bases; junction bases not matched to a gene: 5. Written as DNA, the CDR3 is TGTGCCACCAGCAGACTAGCGGGTGGCGCCGGGGAGCTGTTTTTT. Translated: CATSRLAGGAGELFF.

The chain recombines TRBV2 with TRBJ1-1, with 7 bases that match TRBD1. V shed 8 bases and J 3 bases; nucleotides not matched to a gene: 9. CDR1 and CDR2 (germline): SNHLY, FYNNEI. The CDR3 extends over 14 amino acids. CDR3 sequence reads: CASLGGGGYTEAFF. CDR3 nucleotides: TGTGCCAGCTTAGGAGGGGGCGGGTACACTGAAGCTTTCTTT.

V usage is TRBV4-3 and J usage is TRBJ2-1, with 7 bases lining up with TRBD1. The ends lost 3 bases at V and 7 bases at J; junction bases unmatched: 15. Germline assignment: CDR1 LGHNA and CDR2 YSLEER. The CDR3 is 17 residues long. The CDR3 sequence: CASSQAWDSHFGNEQFF. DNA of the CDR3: TGCGCCAGCAGCCAGGCTTGGGACAGCCATTTCGGGAATGAGCAGTTCTTC.

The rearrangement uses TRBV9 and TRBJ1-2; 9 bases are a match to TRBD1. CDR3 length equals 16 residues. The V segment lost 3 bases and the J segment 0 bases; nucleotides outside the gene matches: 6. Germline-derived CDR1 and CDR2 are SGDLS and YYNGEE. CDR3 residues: CASSETGGPSNYGYTF. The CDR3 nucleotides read TGTGCCAGCAGCGAAACAGGGGGCCCATCTAACTATGGCTACACCTTC.

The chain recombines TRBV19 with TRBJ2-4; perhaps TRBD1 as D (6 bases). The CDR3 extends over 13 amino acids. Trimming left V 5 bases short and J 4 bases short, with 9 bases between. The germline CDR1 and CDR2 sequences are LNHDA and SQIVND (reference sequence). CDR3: CASSGGLKNIQYF. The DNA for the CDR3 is TGTGCCAGTAGTGGGGGCCTGAAAAACATTCAGTACTTC. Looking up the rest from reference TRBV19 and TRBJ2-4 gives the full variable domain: DGGITQSPKYLFRKEGQNVTLSCEQNLNHDAMYWYRQDPGQGLRLIYYSQIVNDFQKGDIAEGYSVSREKKESFPLTVTSAQKNPTAFYLCASSGGLKNIQYFGAGTRLSVL.

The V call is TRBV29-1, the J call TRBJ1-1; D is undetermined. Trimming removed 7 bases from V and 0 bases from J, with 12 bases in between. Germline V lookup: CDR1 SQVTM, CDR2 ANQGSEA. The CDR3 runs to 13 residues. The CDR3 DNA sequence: TGCAGCGCTTCAGGTATCATGAACACTGAAGCTTTCTTT. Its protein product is CSASGIMNTEAFF. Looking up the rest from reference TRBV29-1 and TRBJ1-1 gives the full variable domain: SAVISQKPSRDICQRGTSLTIQCQVDSQVTMMFWYRQQPGQSLTLIATANQGSEATYESGFVIDKFPISRPNLTFSTLTVSNMSPEDSSIYLCSASGIMNTEAFFGQGTRLTVV.

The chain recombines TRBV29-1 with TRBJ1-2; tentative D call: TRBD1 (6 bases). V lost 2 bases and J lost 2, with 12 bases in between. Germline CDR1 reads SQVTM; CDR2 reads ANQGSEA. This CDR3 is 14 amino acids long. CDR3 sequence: CSVERKDRNYGYTF. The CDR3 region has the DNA TGCAGCGTTGAAAGAAAGGACAGAAACTATGGCTACACCTTC. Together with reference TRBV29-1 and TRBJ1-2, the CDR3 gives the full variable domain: SAVISQKPSRDICQRGTSLTIQCQVDSQVTMMFWYRQQPGQSLTLIATANQGSEATYESGFVIDKFPISRPNLTFSTLTVSNMSPEDSSIYLCSVERKDRNYGYTFGSGTRLTVV.

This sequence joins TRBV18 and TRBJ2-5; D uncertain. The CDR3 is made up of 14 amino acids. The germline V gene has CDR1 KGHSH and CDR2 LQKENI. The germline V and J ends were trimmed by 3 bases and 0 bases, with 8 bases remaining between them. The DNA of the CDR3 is TGTGCCAGCTCACCCTCAGGCGACCAAGAGACCCAGTACTTC. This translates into CASSPSGDQETQYF.

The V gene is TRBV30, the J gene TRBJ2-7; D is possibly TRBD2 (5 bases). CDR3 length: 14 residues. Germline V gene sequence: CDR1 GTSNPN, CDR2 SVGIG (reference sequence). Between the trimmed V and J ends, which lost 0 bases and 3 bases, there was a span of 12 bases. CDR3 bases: TGTGCCTGGAGTGTACGGGGAGCGAACTACGAGCAGTACTTC. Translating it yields CAWSVRGANYEQYF.

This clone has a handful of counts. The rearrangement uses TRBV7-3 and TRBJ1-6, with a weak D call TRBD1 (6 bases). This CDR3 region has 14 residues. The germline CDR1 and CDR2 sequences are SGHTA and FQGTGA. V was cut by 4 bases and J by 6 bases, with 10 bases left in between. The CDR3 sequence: CASSSQGTNSPLHF. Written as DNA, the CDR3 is TGTGCCAGCAGCTCACAGGGTACTAATTCACCCCTCCACTTT.

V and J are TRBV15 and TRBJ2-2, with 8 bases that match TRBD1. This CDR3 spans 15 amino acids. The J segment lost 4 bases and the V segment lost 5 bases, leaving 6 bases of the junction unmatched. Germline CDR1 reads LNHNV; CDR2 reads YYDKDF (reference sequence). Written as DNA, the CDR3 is TGTGCCACCAGCCCTCAGGGGGCAGGCACCGGGGAGCTGTTTTTT. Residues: CATSPQGAGTGELFF. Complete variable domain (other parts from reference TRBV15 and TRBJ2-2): DAMVIQNPRYQVTQFGKPVTLSCSQTLNHNVMYWYQQKSSQAPKLLFHYYDKDFNNEADTPDNFQSRRPNTSFCFLDIRSPGLGDTAMYLCATSPQGAGTGELFFGEGSRLTVL.

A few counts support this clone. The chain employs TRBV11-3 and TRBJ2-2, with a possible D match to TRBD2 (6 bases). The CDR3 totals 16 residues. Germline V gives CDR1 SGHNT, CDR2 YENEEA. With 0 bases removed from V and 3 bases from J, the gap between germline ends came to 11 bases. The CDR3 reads CASSLEGGIYTGELFF. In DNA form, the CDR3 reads TGTGCCAGCAGCTTAGAGGGCGGGATCTACACCGGGGAGCTGTTTTTT.

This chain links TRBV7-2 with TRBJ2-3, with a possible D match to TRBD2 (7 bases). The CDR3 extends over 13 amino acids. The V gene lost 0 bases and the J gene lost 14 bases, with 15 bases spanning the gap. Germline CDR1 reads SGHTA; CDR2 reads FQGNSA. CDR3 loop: CASSLARGGGLYF. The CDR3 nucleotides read TGTGCCAGCAGCTTAGCGAGGGGGGGAGGTCTGTATTTT.

CDR3 sequence reads: CASSLRPTGGTEAFF. For the CDR3, the DNA is TGCGCCAGCAGCTTGAGGCCCACGGGGGGGACTGAAGCTTTCTTT. The rearrangement uses TRBV5-1 and TRBJ1-1, with D maybe TRBD1 (5 bases). From germline, CDR1 is SGHRS and CDR2 YFSETQ. V gave up 1 base and J gave up 5 bases, with 15 bases separating them. The CDR3 consists of 15 residues.

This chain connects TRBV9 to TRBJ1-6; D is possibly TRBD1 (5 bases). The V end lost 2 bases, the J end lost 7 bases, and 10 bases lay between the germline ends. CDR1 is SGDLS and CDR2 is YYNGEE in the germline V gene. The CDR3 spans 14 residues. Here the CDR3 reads CASSVDGGNSPLHF. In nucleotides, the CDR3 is TGTGCCAGCAGCGTCGATGGGGGGAATTCACCCCTCCACTTT.

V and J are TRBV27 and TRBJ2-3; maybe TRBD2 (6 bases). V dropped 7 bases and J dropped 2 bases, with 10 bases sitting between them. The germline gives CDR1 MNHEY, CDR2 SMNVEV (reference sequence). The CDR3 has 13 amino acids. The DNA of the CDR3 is TGTGCCAGCAAGGCTAGCGCCACAGATACGCAGTATTTT. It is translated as CASKASATDTQYF.

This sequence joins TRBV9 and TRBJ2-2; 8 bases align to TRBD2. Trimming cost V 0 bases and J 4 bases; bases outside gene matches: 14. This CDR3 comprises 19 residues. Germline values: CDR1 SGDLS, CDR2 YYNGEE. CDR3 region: CASSVAPGLGSSSTGELFF. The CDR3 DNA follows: TGTGCCAGCAGCGTAGCCCCGGGACTAGGGTCCTCGAGCACCGGGGAGCTGTTTTTT.

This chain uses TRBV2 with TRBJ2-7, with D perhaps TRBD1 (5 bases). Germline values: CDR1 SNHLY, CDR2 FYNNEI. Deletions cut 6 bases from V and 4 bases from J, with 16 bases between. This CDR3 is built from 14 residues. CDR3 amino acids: CASRSTVGYYEQYF. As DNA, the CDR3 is TGTGCCAGCAGATCGACAGTGGGGTATTACGAGCAGTACTTC.

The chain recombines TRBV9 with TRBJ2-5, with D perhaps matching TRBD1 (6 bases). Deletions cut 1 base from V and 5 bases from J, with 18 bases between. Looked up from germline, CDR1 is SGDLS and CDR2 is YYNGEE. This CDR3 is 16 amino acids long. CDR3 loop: CASSVMGDTSEETQYF. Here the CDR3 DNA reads TGTGCCAGCAGCGTAATGGGGGACACCTCAGAGGAGACCCAGTACTTC.

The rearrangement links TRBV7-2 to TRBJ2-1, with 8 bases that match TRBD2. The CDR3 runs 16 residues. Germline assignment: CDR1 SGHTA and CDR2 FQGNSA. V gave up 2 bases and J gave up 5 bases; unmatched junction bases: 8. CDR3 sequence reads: CASSLPAGGANNEQFF. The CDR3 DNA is TGTGCCAGCAGCTTACCGGCCGGGGGGGCTAACAATGAGCAGTTCTTC.

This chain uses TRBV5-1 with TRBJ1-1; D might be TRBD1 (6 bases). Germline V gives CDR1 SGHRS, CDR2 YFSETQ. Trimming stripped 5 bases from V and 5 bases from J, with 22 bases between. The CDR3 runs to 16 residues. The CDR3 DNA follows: TGCGCCAGCAGACCCCCCGGGGGGGCGTCGAAGACTGAAGCTTTCTTT. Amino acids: CASRPPGGASKTEAFF.

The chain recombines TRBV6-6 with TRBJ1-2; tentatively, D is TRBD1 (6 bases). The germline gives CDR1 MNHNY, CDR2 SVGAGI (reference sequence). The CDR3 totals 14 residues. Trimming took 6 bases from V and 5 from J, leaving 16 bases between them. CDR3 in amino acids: CASSLNLQGYGYTF. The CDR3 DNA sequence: TGTGCCAGCAGCCTTAACCTTCAGGGGTATGGCTACACCTTC.